The 22 T cell receptor beta chains presented below share a single source sample, sequenced in a study of OX40 agonist ivuxolimab in advanced cancers. Method: immunoSEQ multiplex PCR; TCRdb's copy keeps in-frame clones and lacks some. Among tens of thousands of clones listed, roughly four fifths were seen once. The sequencing here drew on CD4+ or CD8+ T cells sorted from blood, taken in a trial of the OX40 agonist ivuxolimab. The receptor source for this set is an adult with an advanced solid tumor such as melanoma, head and neck, liver or kidney cancer.

The chain couples TRBV12-5 to TRBJ1-1; D remains unclear. Germline V lookup: CDR1 LGHNT, CDR2 FRNRAP. The CDR3 sequence is 12 residues long. Trimming took off 6 bases at V and 2 bases at J, with 7 bases between the two ends. CDR3 region: CASGPPNTEAFF. The CDR3 DNA sequence: TGTGCTAGTGGCCCACCCAACACTGAAGCTTTCTTT.

V and J are TRBV7-9 and TRBJ2-3, with D perhaps TRBD1 or TRBD2 (7 bases each). V lost 5 bases to trimming and J lost 0 bases, with 15 bases between them. Germline CDR1 reads SEHNR; CDR2 reads FQNEAQ (reference sequence). This CDR3 spans 16 amino acids. CDR3 sequence reads: CASSLSRGGSTDTQYF. In DNA form, the CDR3 reads TGTGCCAGCAGCCTCTCCAGGGGGGGAAGCACAGATACGCAGTATTTT.

V gene TRBV11-1 combines with J gene TRBJ2-7, with 7 nucleotides matching TRBD1. After removal of 5 bases from V and 5 bases from J, the junction contained 9 bases not matched to a gene. Germline CDR1 is SGHAT and CDR2 is FQDESV (reference sequence). CDR3 length equals 14 residues. As DNA, the CDR3 is TGTGCCAGCAGCGCCGACAGGGTCTCGAACGAGCAGTACTTC. This sequence encodes CASSADRVSNEQYF.

In its sample, this clone was seen a few times. The rearrangement uses TRBV19 and TRBJ2-2, with TRBD2 matching over 10 bases. Germline V CDR1 and CDR2: LNHDA, SQIVND (reference sequence). Trimming at V came to 6 bases and at J to 6 bases, leaving 4 bases not matched to a gene. The CDR3 contains 14 residues. The CDR3 here is CASRAGGPSGELFF. In nucleotides, the CDR3 is TGTGCCAGTAGAGCGGGGGGGCCCTCCGGGGAGCTGTTTTTT.

The V and J genes are TRBV7-9 and TRBJ2-1, with D possibly matching TRBD2 (7 bases). Germline loops: CDR1 SEHNR, CDR2 FQNEAQ (reference sequence). The CDR3 spans 15 residues. V dropped 0 bases and J dropped 5 bases, with 11 bases sitting between them. The CDR3 bases are TGTGCCAGCAGCTTAGCGGGGGGGCCCAACAATGAGCAGTTCTTC. The encoded protein is CASSLAGGPNNEQFF.

V is TRBV5-6 and J is TRBJ1-1; D is perhaps TRBD1 (6 bases). Germline loops: CDR1 SGHDT, CDR2 YYEEEE. Trimming shortened V by 3 bases and J by 4 bases, and 16 bases separated the two germline ends. This CDR3 is built from 15 residues. CDR3: CASSSTGQSSTEAFF. The CDR3, as DNA: TGTGCCAGCAGCTCCACGGGACAATCGAGCACTGAAGCTTTCTTT.

The gene calls are TRBV7-9 and TRBJ1-2; TRBD1 is a possible D gene (5 bases). The CDR3 has 16 amino acids. CDR1 is SEHNR and CDR2 is FQNEAQ in the germline V gene (reference sequence). Trimming pared 5 bases from V and 8 bases from J, leaving 24 bases between. Here the CDR3 DNA reads TGTGCCAGCAGCCCCCCTGGGGCACGGTTATCTCGGGGCTACACCTTC. Translating gives CASSPPGARLSRGYTF.

The chain combines TRBV6-1 with TRBJ2-2; D could derive from TRBD1 or TRBD2 (5 bases each). The V and J ends lost 2 bases and 2 bases respectively, with 12 bases between them. The CDR3 spans 16 residues. CDR1 is MNHNS, CDR2 SASEGT, per germline. Here the CDR3 DNA reads TGTGCCAGCAGTGAACTCCGGGGCGTAAACACCGGGGAGCTGTTTTTT. It is translated as CASSELRGVNTGELFF.

This clone came up once. V is TRBV6-1 and J is TRBJ1-2; D is uncertain. Trimming pared 2 bases from V and 2 bases from J, leaving 9 bases between. CDR1 and CDR2 (germline): MNHNS, SASEGT. This CDR3 has 14 residues. The DNA for the CDR3 is TGTGCCAGCAGTGAAAGGGCGGACAACTATGGCTACACCTTC. This codes for CASSERADNYGYTF.

V gene TRBV29-1 combines with J gene TRBJ1-6; the match to TRBD1 covers 9 bases. The CDR3 covers 14 residues. Germline V gene sequence: CDR1 SQVTM, CDR2 ANQGSEA. J was trimmed by 11 bases and V by 6 bases; bases with no gene match: 11. The CDR3 here is CSVGTGQGSAPLHF. CDR3 in DNA: TGCAGCGTAGGAACAGGACAGGGGAGTGCACCCCTCCACTTT. Using reference TRBV29-1 and TRBJ1-6 for the parts outside the CDR3, the full variable domain is SAVISQKPSRDICQRGTSLTIQCQVDSQVTMMFWYRQQPGQSLTLIATANQGSEATYESGFVIDKFPISRPNLTFSTLTVSNMSPEDSSIYLCSVGTGQGSAPLHFGNGTRLTVT.

The chain combines TRBV9 with TRBJ1-5; 9 bases match TRBD1. Germline V lookup: CDR1 SGDLS, CDR2 YYNGEE. The CDR3 runs to 17 residues. After removal of 3 bases from V and 7 bases from J, the junction contained 14 bases not matched to a gene. DNA of the CDR3: TGTGCCAGCAGCGCGGGGTCCGGGACAGGGATCGGGCAGCCCCAGCATTTT. This codes for CASSAGSGTGIGQPQHF.

This chain connects TRBV11-1 to TRBJ2-7; maybe TRBD2 (7 bases). The germline V gene has CDR1 SGHAT and CDR2 FQDESV (reference sequence). The germline V and J ends were trimmed by 5 bases and 3 bases, with 20 bases remaining between them. The CDR3 contains 16 residues. In DNA form, the CDR3 reads TGTGCCAGCAGCCTCCAATCCGGGGGGCTGATCTACGAGCAGTACTTC. This codes for CASSLQSGGLIYEQYF.

The chain employs TRBV9 and TRBJ2-7, with D maybe TRBD1 (6 bases). CDR1 and CDR2 from the germline V gene are SGDLS and YYNGEE. The CDR3 has 14 residues. V was clipped by 4 bases and J by 6 bases, with 17 bases between them. The CDR3 DNA reads as TGTGCCAGCAGCTCCCGCGACAGGACCGGCGAGCAGTACTTC. Its translation: CASSSRDRTGEQYF.

This chain uses TRBV6-5 with TRBJ1-2, with D perhaps matching TRBD1 (6 bases). This CDR3 spans 14 amino acids. V was clipped by 2 bases and J by 8 bases, with 15 bases between them. Germline V gives CDR1 MNHEY, CDR2 SVGAGI. Written as DNA, the CDR3 is TGTGCCAGCAGTTACACAACAGGGATGGGCGGCTACACCTTC. Encoded protein: CASSYTTGMGGYTF.

The J gene is TRBJ2-5, the V gene TRBV6-5; possible D gene TRBD2, 5 bases. V gave up 2 bases and J gave up 3 bases, with 13 bases separating them. This CDR3 has 15 residues. Germline-derived CDR1 and CDR2 are MNHEY and SVGAGI. The CDR3 spells CASSYRRSGEETQYF. The CDR3 nucleotides are TGTGCCAGCAGTTACAGGAGGTCGGGTGAAGAGACCCAGTACTTC.

V gene TRBV28 combines with J gene TRBJ2-7; D is ambiguous. The CDR3 runs 13 residues. Trimming removed 8 bases from V and 6 bases from J, with 17 bases in between. Germline assignment: CDR1 MDHEN and CDR2 SYDVKM. Here the CDR3 DNA reads TGTGCCAGCGGGGTAGTCGGGCGTTCCGAGCAGTACTTC. It is translated as CASGVVGRSEQYF.

V gene TRBV23-1 combines with J gene TRBJ1-3; possible D gene TRBD1, 6 bases. TRBV23-1 is an ORF, with its function uncertain. The CDR3 spans 16 residues. V gave up 0 bases and J gave up 0 bases, with 9 bases separating them. CDR3 protein: CASSQSQDSSGNTIYF. CDR3 coding DNA: TGCGCCAGCAGTCAATCCCAGGACAGCTCTGGAAACACCATATATTTT.

This chain links TRBV9 with TRBJ1-6; D gene uncertain. Trimming left V 3 bases short and J 1 base short, with 8 bases between. Germline V gene lookup returns CDR1 SGDLS and CDR2 YYNGEE. The CDR3 covers 15 residues. The CDR3 region is CASSARQSYNSPLHF. The CDR3 DNA reads TGTGCCAGCAGCGCCCGGCAGTCCTATAATTCACCCCTCCACTTT.

This clone was seen a few times. This specimen includes other DNA sequences encoding the same CDR3. The genes are TRBV18 and TRBJ2-5; 7 bases match TRBD2. CDR1 and CDR2 from the germline V gene are KGHSH and LQKENI. Trimming removed 6 bases from V and 0 bases from J; junction bases left unmatched: 4. The CDR3 length is 14 residues. The DNA for the CDR3 is TGTGCCAGCTCCCCTGGGGGGGACCAAGAGACCCAGTACTTC. Protein sequence: CASSPGGDQETQYF.

This clone has a single count. The chain recombines TRBV2 with TRBJ2-2, with TRBD1 identical over 7 bases. The CDR3 covers 16 residues. From germline, CDR1 is SNHLY and CDR2 FYNNEI. V lost 4 bases and J lost 3; bases outside the gene matches: 8. The CDR3 spells CASSARTGLHTGELFF. In nucleotides, the CDR3 is TGTGCCAGCAGTGCCCGGACAGGATTACACACCGGGGAGCTGTTTTTT.

V is TRBV29-1 and J is TRBJ2-7, with 7 bases fitting TRBD2. The CDR3 has 13 residues. The V and J ends lost 4 bases and 3 bases, in that order; junction bases with no gene match: 6. Per germline, CDR1 SQVTM and CDR2 ANQGSEA. The chain's CDR3 is CSVGGLSNYEQYF. CDR3 bases: TGCAGCGTTGGGGGACTAAGCAACTACGAGCAGTACTTC.

The V gene is TRBV5-1, the J gene TRBJ2-7, with D unresolved. Germline CDR1 SGHRS, CDR2 YFSETQ. This CDR3 is built from 13 residues. V lost 0 bases and J lost 4, with 8 bases in between. Here the CDR3 DNA reads TGCGCCAGCAGCTTGGGTGGTCGGTACGAGCAGTACTTC. As protein: CASSLGGRYEQYF.